These 27 T cell receptor beta chains were all obtained from the same sample, sequenced in a study of T cell responses to AZD1222 COVID-19 vaccine. The assay was immunoSEQ multiplex PCR, and TCRdb's table has in-frame clones only and misses some. The sample carries about 180,000 clones, roughly 94% recorded once. The sample was peripheral blood, taken 28 days after the second AZD1222 dose. These receptors were taken from an adult who received the AZD1222 COVID-19 vaccine.

The chain uses TRBV9 and TRBJ1-2, with D unclear. The V gene lost 4 bases and the J gene lost 0 bases, with 7 bases spanning the gap. The length of the CDR3 is 13 residues. From germline, CDR1 is SGDLS and CDR2 YYNGEE. The CDR3, as DNA: TGTGCCAGCAGCACAGCAGCTAACTATGGCTACACCTTC. The encoded protein is CASSTAANYGYTF.

The chain joins TRBV27 to TRBJ2-3, with TRBD2 identical over 13 bases. V shed 5 bases and J 6 bases; nucleotides not matched to a gene: 8. The germline V gene encodes CDR1 MNHEY and CDR2 SMNVEV (reference sequence). CDR3 length: 16 residues. The CDR3 DNA reads as TGTGCCAGCAGTCCTCCGGGACTAGCGGGACGGGATACGCAGTATTTT. Translating gives CASSPPGLAGRDTQYF.

The chain employs TRBV6-5 and TRBJ1-2, with D perhaps matching TRBD1 (6 bases). CDR3 length: 13 residues. V was pared by 6 bases and J by 6 bases, with 14 bases between. Germline values: CDR1 MNHEY, CDR2 SVGAGI. CDR3 residues: CASRPGQPHGYTF. The CDR3 coding sequence is TGTGCCAGCAGACCCGGACAGCCGCATGGCTACACCTTC.

CDR3 loop: CASRPRQGAGTEAFF. CDR3 nucleotides: TGTGCCAGCAGACCCAGACAGGGAGCGGGGACTGAAGCTTTCTTT. The gene calls are TRBV25-1 and TRBJ1-1, with TRBD1 identical over 7 bases. Germline CDR1 reads MGHDK; CDR2 reads SYGVNS. The V segment lost 6 bases and the J segment 5 bases; nucleotides outside the gene matches: 12. This CDR3 contains 15 residues.

The chain joins TRBV28 to TRBJ1-2, with TRBD1 identical over 7 bases. The CDR3 runs to 19 residues. The V segment lost 7 bases and the J segment 0 bases; nucleotides outside the gene matches: 20. The germline V gene encodes CDR1 MDHEN and CDR2 SYDVKM. Here the CDR3 DNA reads TGTGCCAGCATGGGACAGAGGATTCCCGCTAGGTCGGCTAACTATGGCTACACCTTC. Its translation is CASMGQRIPARSANYGYTF.

This chain joins TRBV2 and TRBJ2-1; 10 nucleotides match TRBD2. Per the germline V gene, CDR1 is SNHLY and CDR2 is FYNNEI. V was pared by 7 bases and J by 4 bases, with 7 bases of the junction left unmatched. This CDR3 is 15 amino acids long. The CDR3 protein is CASTMTSGLYNEQFF. The CDR3 region has the DNA TGTGCCAGCACCATGACTAGCGGGCTTTACAATGAGCAGTTCTTC.

The chain is built from TRBV11-3 and TRBJ1-2; weak D call: TRBD1 (6 bases). In germline, CDR1 is SGHNT, CDR2 YENEEA. V lost 5 bases and J lost 3, with 13 bases in between. This CDR3 comprises 14 residues. In DNA, the CDR3 is TGTGCCAGCAGCCCCACGTCAGGGGACTATGGCTACACCTTC. Protein sequence: CASSPTSGDYGYTF.

The chain combines TRBV28 with TRBJ1-2; 7 bases match TRBD1. The CDR3 spans 12 residues. The V segment lost 6 bases and the J segment 8 bases; nucleotides outside the gene matches: 6. Germline V gene sequence: CDR1 MDHEN, CDR2 SYDVKM. The CDR3 reads CASRRSQGGYTF. The CDR3 region has the DNA TGTGCCAGCAGGCGTTCACAGGGGGGCTACACCTTC.

This chain connects TRBV28 to TRBJ1-5; tentatively, D is TRBD1 (6 bases). CDR3 length: 14 amino acids. CDR1 and CDR2 (germline): MDHEN, SYDVKM. Trimming removed 8 bases from V and 4 bases from J, with 15 bases in between. The CDR3 sequence: CASWAGANNQPQHF. The CDR3 DNA reads as TGTGCCAGCTGGGCAGGGGCTAATAATCAGCCCCAGCATTTT. The variable domain in full, completed from reference TRBV28 and TRBJ1-5, reads DVKVTQSSRYLVKRTGEKVFLECVQDMDHENMFWYRQDPGLGLRLIYFSYDVKMKEKGDIPEGYSVSREKKERFSLILESASTNQTSMYLCASWAGANNQPQHFGDGTRLSIL.

The J gene is TRBJ2-3, the V gene TRBV7-2, with D perhaps TRBD1 (6 bases). The CDR3 loop spans 17 amino acids. V lost 3 bases and J lost 2, with 18 bases in between. CDR1 SGHTA and CDR2 FQGNSA come from the germline V gene. The CDR3 DNA is TGTGCCAGCAGCTTTCGGGGAACAGGACAGCCCACAGATACGCAGTATTTT. This codes for CASSFRGTGQPTDTQYF.

In its sample, this clone was seen once. This rearrangement joins TRBV30 to TRBJ1-5, with D unclear. The CDR3 extends over 15 amino acids. The germline V and J ends were trimmed by 0 bases and 4 bases, with 13 bases remaining between them. Germline CDR1 is GTSNPN and CDR2 is SVGIG (reference sequence). In DNA, the CDR3 is TGTGCCTGGAGTGTGGGAGTCGTAGCAAATCAGCCCCAGCATTTT. It is translated as CAWSVGVVANQPQHF. The whole variable domain, filled in from reference TRBV30 and TRBJ1-5, reads SQTIHQWPATLVQPVGSPLSLECTVEGTSNPNLYWYRQAAGRGLQLLFYSVGIGQISSEVPQNLSASRPQDRQFILSSKKLLLSDSGFYLCAWSVGVVANQPQHFGDGTRLSIL.

The V call is TRBV30, the J call TRBJ2-1; TRBD1 agrees at 8 bases. Germline values: CDR1 GTSNPN, CDR2 SVGIG (reference sequence). J lost 7 bases, V lost 2 bases, and 7 bases had no gene match. The CDR3 has 14 residues. The CDR3 DNA is TGTGCCTGGAGTTCTGGCACAGGGGGAAATGAGCAGTTCTTC. Its protein product is CAWSSGTGGNEQFF.

The rearrangement joins TRBV18 to TRBJ1-3; a possible D gene is TRBD1 (5 bases). The germline V and J ends were trimmed by 7 bases and 0 bases, with 10 bases remaining between them. This CDR3 comprises 14 residues. Germline V gives CDR1 KGHSH, CDR2 LQKENI. The CDR3 DNA reads as TGTGCCAGCTTGGGACGGCGCTCTGGAAACACCATATATTTT. Translating gives CASLGRRSGNTIYF.

The rearrangement joins TRBV4-3 to TRBJ1-2; D gene ambiguous. Germline V CDR1 and CDR2: LGHNA, YSLEER. The V end was cut by 3 bases, the J end by 0 bases, with 8 bases between. The CDR3 contains 14 residues. This CDR3 is CASSQAIANYGYTF. The CDR3 nucleotides read TGCGCCAGCAGCCAGGCGATAGCTAACTATGGCTACACCTTC.

The J gene is TRBJ2-1, the V gene TRBV7-2; unclear D gene. Germline V gene sequence: CDR1 SGHTA, CDR2 FQGNSA. V was pared by 5 bases and J by 4 bases, with 15 bases between. The CDR3 length is 15 residues. The CDR3 bases are TGTGCCAGCAGCCTAGTACCTTCTCTGTACAATGAGCAGTTCTTC. Translation gives CASSLVPSLYNEQFF.

The V gene is TRBV29-1, the J gene TRBJ2-5; 8 bases are shared with TRBD1. CDR1 is SQVTM and CDR2 is ANQGSEA in the germline V gene. V was pared by 6 bases and J by 2 bases, with 8 bases of the junction left unmatched. The CDR3 contains 14 residues. The CDR3 sequence is CSVPTGAAQETQYF. The CDR3, as DNA: TGCAGCGTGCCGACAGGGGCCGCACAAGAGACCCAGTACTTC.

This clone was detected only a few times. The rearrangement links TRBV11-2 to TRBJ2-3; tentatively, D is TRBD2 (5 bases). The CDR3 loop spans 17 amino acids. V dropped 5 bases and J dropped 1 base, with 19 bases sitting between them. Germline assignment: CDR1 SGHAT and CDR2 FQNNGV. The CDR3 spells CASSPNGRYQRTDTQYF. CDR3 DNA sequence: TGTGCCAGCAGCCCAAATGGGAGATATCAACGCACAGATACGCAGTATTTT.

The rearrangement uses TRBV5-1 and TRBJ2-1, with 7 bases aligning to TRBD2. The CDR3 has 16 amino acids. Germline-derived CDR1 and CDR2 are SGHRS and YFSETQ. V lost 0 bases, J lost 9 bases, and 12 bases stayed unmatched. CDR3 DNA sequence: TGCGCCAGCAGCTTGGCCCCCTGGGCGGGAGCAGGTGAGCAGTTCTTC. It specifies CASSLAPWAGAGEQFF.

This chain joins TRBV2 and TRBJ1-5; 10 bases map to TRBD1. Germline V CDR1 and CDR2: SNHLY, FYNNEI. There are 15 residues in the CDR3. The V and J ends lost 8 bases and 4 bases, in that order; junction bases with no gene match: 8. The CDR3 sequence: CASAAPGQGNQPQHF. Here the CDR3 DNA reads TGTGCCAGCGCCGCTCCGGGACAGGGGAATCAGCCCCAGCATTTT.

V usage is TRBV27 and J usage is TRBJ2-7, with D tentatively TRBD1 (6 bases). Germline CDR1 reads MNHEY; CDR2 reads SMNVEV (reference sequence). V was shortened by 6 bases and J by 3 bases, with 15 bases between the two germline ends. The CDR3 extends over 14 amino acids. CDR3 nucleotide sequence: TGTGCCAGCAGCTCCGGGACAAGAATCTACGAGCAGTACTTC. This codes for CASSSGTRIYEQYF.

V and J are TRBV11-3 and TRBJ2-1; a possible D gene is TRBD1 (5 bases). V dropped 1 base and J dropped 2 bases, with 15 bases sitting between them. Germline CDR1 SGHNT, CDR2 YENEEA. The CDR3 extends over 17 amino acids. In DNA, the CDR3 is TGTGCCAGCAGCTTAGTCACAGGCCCCGTTCCCTACAATGAGCAGTTCTTC. This encodes CASSLVTGPVPYNEQFF.

The chain has TRBV27 and TRBJ2-1; 13 nucleotides line up with TRBD2. With 5 bases clipped from V and 0 bases from J, the junction kept 10 bases outside the gene matches. The CDR3 runs to 19 residues. Germline V gene data show CDR1 as MNHEY and CDR2 as SMNVEV (reference sequence). This chain's CDR3 is CASSPGLAGSFSSYNEQFF. The CDR3 DNA sequence: TGTGCCAGCAGTCCGGGACTAGCGGGGTCTTTTAGCTCCTACAATGAGCAGTTCTTC.

This chain links TRBV5-1 with TRBJ2-1, with 8 bases identical to TRBD2. From germline, CDR1 is SGHRS and CDR2 YFSETQ. The V and J ends lost 2 bases and 7 bases, in that order; junction bases with no gene match: 5. The CDR3 totals 14 residues. The CDR3 loop reads CASSFGLAENEQFF. The CDR3 DNA sequence: TGCGCCAGCAGCTTCGGACTAGCAGAAAATGAGCAGTTCTTC. Combining the CDR3 with reference TRBV5-1 and TRBJ2-1 gives the whole variable domain KAGVTQTPRYLIKTRGQQVTLSCSPISGHRSVSWYQQTPGQGLQFLFEYFSETQRNKGNFPGRFSGRQFSNSRSEMNVSTLELGDSALYLCASSFGLAENEQFFGPGTRLTVL.

The V and J genes are TRBV6-5 and TRBJ2-7, with TRBD1 as a possible D gene (6 bases). Trimming removed 6 bases at V and 5 bases at J, with 17 bases between. This CDR3 comprises 14 residues. Germline-derived CDR1 and CDR2 are MNHEY and SVGAGI. The CDR3 coding sequence is TGTGCCAGCAGCAGGACAACAGGGTACAACGAGCAGTACTTC. It codes for CASSRTTGYNEQYF.

The chain recombines TRBV6-1 with TRBJ1-1; D might be TRBD1 (5 bases). The CDR3 sequence is 14 residues long. Per the germline V gene, CDR1 is MNHNS and CDR2 is SASEGT. Trimming pared 1 base from V and 4 bases from J, leaving 10 bases between. CDR3 sequence reads: CASSEVWGSTEAFF. As DNA, the CDR3 is TGTGCCAGCAGTGAAGTCTGGGGGAGCACTGAAGCTTTCTTT.

J is TRBJ1-3 and V is TRBV11-2, with D possibly matching TRBD1 (5 bases). Trimming cost V 3 bases and J 3 bases, with 9 bases left between them. CDR1 is SGHAT and CDR2 is FQNNGV in the germline V gene. CDR3 length equals 14 residues. CDR3 nucleotides: TGTGCCAGCAGCTTTGGGGGAAGTGGAAACACCATATATTTT. Encoded protein: CASSFGGSGNTIYF. Looking up the rest from reference TRBV11-2 and TRBJ1-3 gives the full variable domain: EAGVAQSPRYKIIEKRQSVAFWCNPISGHATLYWYQQILGQGPKLLIQFQNNGVVDDSQLPKDRFSAERLKGVDSTLKIQPAKLEDSAVYLCASSFGGSGNTIYFGEGSWLTVV.

The rearrangement uses TRBV11-3 and TRBJ2-7, with D hard to call. Germline V gene lookup returns CDR1 SGHNT and CDR2 YENEEA. Trimming took 4 bases from V and 2 from J, leaving 6 bases between them. CDR3 length: 12 residues. Written as DNA, the CDR3 is TGTGCCAGCAGCTCACGGCCCTACGAGCAGTACTTC. Residues: CASSSRPYEQYF. Full variable domain (outside the CDR3, taken from reference TRBV11-3 and TRBJ2-7): EAGVVQSPRYKIIEKKQPVAFWCNPISGHNTLYWYLQNLGQGPELLIRYENEEAVDDSQLPKDRFSAERLKGVDSTLKIQPAELGDSAVYLCASSSRPYEQYFGPGTRLTVT.